This TCR beta chain was sequenced in a study of neurological immune-mediated disorders. Whole-study results and caveats: The expanded clones of different subjects shared no CDR3 amino acid sequences (suggesting private repertoires in all groups). Clinical and MRI features did not associate with the cluster found in multiple sclerosis patients.

This clonotype was seen a few times. Its antigen is still unknown. The germline V and J ends were trimmed by 3 bases and 4 bases, with 14 bases remaining between them. Per the germline V gene, CDR1 is SGHRS and CDR2 is YFSETQ. This CDR3 has 15 residues. The cDNA came from 5'RACE with 10-nucleotide random UMIs. In TCRdb, the 5' RACE reads were re-called with MiXCR into one record per CDR3 protein. The data show around 94,000 distinct CDR3 sequences, 3.5% to 4% seen once. A total of 2 million PBMCs stored at -80 degrees C provided the unsorted libraries. This TCR was recovered from a woman under 30 with multiple sclerosis. The rearrangement links TRBV5-1 to TRBJ2-1, with a possible D match to TRBD2 (7 bases). Sequenced: PBMCs. The CDR3 DNA is TGCGCCAGCAGCTACACGGGGGGCAGTTACAATGAGCAGTTCTTC. Its protein is CASSYTGGSYNEQFF.